The next 12 T cell receptor beta chains were all read from a single sample in a study of blood T cell repertoires in COVID-19. Sequencing was performed with immunoSEQ multiplex PCR; in TCRdb, only in-frame clones are kept and a portion is missing. The top ten hold around 4.1% of the sample, which has 88,000 or so clones, 65% to 90% seen once. Input material: peripheral blood. The origin of the receptors is a man between 60 and 75 years old with acute or convalescent COVID-19.

CDR3 sequence (DNA): TGTGCCAGCAGTGAAGCGAGAGGGGGACAGCCCCAGCATTTT. Amino acids: CASSEARGGQPQHF. The rearrangement links TRBV6-1 to TRBJ1-5; possibly TRBD1 for D (6 bases). The V and J ends lost 0 bases and 7 bases respectively, with 10 bases between them. The CDR3 loop spans 14 amino acids. The V gene's germline CDR1 is MNHNS and CDR2 SASEGT.

V gene TRBV3-1 (or the pseudogene TRBV3-2) combines with J gene TRBJ2-3; 9 bases fit TRBD1. Trimming removed 4 bases from V and 6 bases from J; junction bases left unmatched: 11. Looked up from germline, CDR1 is LGHDT and CDR2 is YNNKEL (reference sequence). The CDR3 runs to 16 residues. CDR3 DNA sequence: TGTGCCAGCAGCCTCGACAGGGGGTTTCCATTTGATACGCAGTATTTT. Translation: CASSLDRGFPFDTQYF.

The chain carries TRBV30 and TRBJ1-2; D might be TRBD1 (5 bases). CDR1 and CDR2 from the germline V gene are GTSNPN and SVGIG (reference sequence). CDR3 size: 12 residues. CDR3 protein: CLMGGDNYGYTF. The CDR3 DNA reads as TGTCTTATGGGGGGAGATAACTATGGCTACACCTTC.

The rearrangement uses TRBV15 and TRBJ2-7, with 9 bases aligning to TRBD1. V shed 3 bases and J 2 bases; nucleotides not matched to a gene: 2. The CDR3 has 14 amino acids. Germline assignment: CDR1 LNHNV and CDR2 YYDKDF (reference sequence). In nucleotides, the CDR3 is TGTGCCACCAGCAGTCGGACAGGGGCCTACGAGCAGTACTTC. It is translated as CATSSRTGAYEQYF.

The V and J genes are TRBV10-3 and TRBJ2-7, with 8 positions matching TRBD1. From germline, CDR1 is ENHRY and CDR2 SYGVKD. The CDR3 contains 14 residues. Trimming took 3 bases from V and 5 from J; bases not matched to a gene: 6. Here the CDR3 DNA reads TGTGCCATCAGTGATAACAGGGGGGTCGACGAGCAGTACTTC. It translates to CAISDNRGVDEQYF.

The rearrangement joins TRBV3-1 (or the pseudogene TRBV3-2) to TRBJ1-5; 7 bases are a match to TRBD1. V was clipped by 1 base and J by 0 bases; unmatched bases: 3. The CDR3 has 16 residues. Germline V gives CDR1 LGHDT, CDR2 YNNKEL (reference sequence). The CDR3 nucleotides read TGTGCCAGCAGCCAAGGAGGGGGCTATAGCAATCAGCCCCAGCATTTT. Residues: CASSQGGGYSNQPQHF.

This chain links TRBV5-1 with TRBJ2-7, with 8 bases fitting TRBD1. Germline CDR1 is SGHRS and CDR2 is YFSETQ. The CDR3 length is 15 residues. Unmatched junction bases numbered 6, after V lost 0 bases and J lost 4 bases. The chain's CDR3 is CASSLATGQEYEQYF. As DNA, the CDR3 is TGCGCCAGCAGCTTGGCGACGGGACAGGAATACGAGCAGTACTTC.

CDR3 nucleotide sequence: TGTGCCAGCACCAGGGACAAGAACTATGGCTACACCTTC. Its translation is CASTRDKNYGYTF. The V and J genes are TRBV6-5 and TRBJ1-2; D possibly corresponds to TRBD1 (6 bases). This CDR3 is 13 amino acids long. Between the trimmed V and J ends, which lost 7 bases and 2 bases, there was a span of 11 bases. CDR1 is MNHEY, CDR2 SVGAGI, per germline.

V is TRBV6-6 and J is TRBJ2-1; perhaps TRBD2 as D (6 bases). This CDR3 has 12 residues. CDR1 and CDR2 (germline): MNHNY, SVGAGI (reference sequence). V was cut by 6 bases and J by 10 bases, with 13 bases left in between. CDR3 DNA sequence: TGTGCCAGCAGCTTTAGCCGGGAGGAGCAGTTCTTC. Translation gives CASSFSREEQFF.

The V call is TRBV28, the J call TRBJ1-1; no firm D call. The V gene's germline CDR1 is MDHEN and CDR2 SYDVKM. V was cut by 3 bases and J by 1 base, with 9 bases left in between. The CDR3 extends over 14 amino acids. Here the CDR3 reads CASSFGAWNTEAFF. The CDR3 bases are TGTGCCAGCAGTTTCGGTGCGTGGAACACTGAAGCTTTCTTT.

This sequence joins TRBV2 and TRBJ2-7; 9 nucleotides agree with TRBD2. The V gene end was trimmed by 1 base and the J gene end by 3 bases; junction bases not matched to a gene: 4. Looked up from germline, CDR1 is SNHLY and CDR2 is FYNNEI. The CDR3 has 15 amino acids. The CDR3 DNA sequence: TGTGCCAGCAGTGAAGATAGCGGGAGTTTCTACGAGCAGTACTTC. This translates into CASSEDSGSFYEQYF.

The rearrangement joins TRBV5-4 to TRBJ2-2; 7 nucleotides match TRBD1. The CDR3 has 16 residues. Germline lookup yields CDR1 SGHNT and CDR2 YYREEE (reference sequence). Losses at the gene ends were 0 bases for V and 3 bases for J; bases not matched to a gene: 5. The CDR3 DNA sequence: TGTGCCAGCAGCTTGGGAGGGACAGTGGACACCGGGGAGCTGTTTTTT. Translating it yields CASSLGGTVDTGELFF. Full variable domain (outside the CDR3, taken from reference TRBV5-4 and TRBJ2-2): ETGVTQSPTHLIKTRGQQVTLRCSSQSGHNTVSWYQQALGQGPQFIFQYYREEENGRGNFPPRFSGLQFPNYSSELNVNALELDDSALYLCASSLGGTVDTGELFFGEGSRLTVL.